Shown below are 28 T cell receptor beta chains from a single sample sequenced in a study of CD8 T cells in Susac syndrome. Random hexamers primed reverse transcription of about 0.45 to 1 ug RNA. A single record per CDR3 protein comes from TCRdb applying MiXCR to the immunoSEQ multiplex PCR reads. The profile covers some 150,000 distinct CDR3 sequences, with around 96% appearing a single time and 0.15% to 0.2% taken by the ten largest. Material: CD4+ T cells from PBMCs. These receptors were obtained from a human donor with Susac syndrome.

This chain uses TRBV20-1 with TRBJ2-3; 9 nucleotides line up with TRBD2. CDR3 length: 17 residues. J lost 0 bases, V lost 3 bases, and 10 bases had no gene match. CDR1 DFQATT and CDR2 SNEGSKA come from the germline V gene (reference sequence). The CDR3 DNA reads TGCAGTGCTAGTGGGCGGGGGGGCCGAGGAAGCACAGATACGCAGTATTTT. The encoded protein is CSASGRGGRGSTDTQYF.

This clonotype was counted a single time. The rearrangement joins TRBV29-1 to TRBJ1-2; D may be TRBD1 (6 bases). The CDR3 loop spans 12 amino acids. Trimming removed 5 bases at V and 4 bases at J, with 11 bases between. Germline V gene lookup returns CDR1 SQVTM and CDR2 ANQGSEA. The DNA for the CDR3 is TGCAGCGTTAAACAGGGTATCTATGGCTACACCTTC. Its protein product is CSVKQGIYGYTF.

The chain employs TRBV7-9 and TRBJ2-7; 9 bases agree with TRBD1. Germline V lookup: CDR1 SEHNR, CDR2 FQNEAQ (reference sequence). CDR3 size: 14 residues. J gave up 5 bases and V 5 bases, and 7 bases lay outside the gene matches. CDR3 residues: CASSARDRVHEQYF. CDR3 DNA: TGTGCCAGCAGCGCCCGGGACAGGGTCCACGAGCAGTACTTC.

This clonotype was observed a single time. The V gene is TRBV4-1, the J gene TRBJ2-3; D gene ambiguous. With 1 base removed from V and 0 bases from J, the gap between germline ends came to 5 bases. The CDR3 has 14 residues. CDR1 and CDR2 (germline): MGHRA, YSYEKL. CDR3 sequence: CASSQGPSTDTQYF. Here the CDR3 DNA reads TGCGCCAGCAGCCAAGGCCCTAGCACAGATACGCAGTATTTT.

This chain links TRBV29-1 with TRBJ2-7; 7 bases agree with TRBD1. After removal of 1 base from V and 9 bases from J, the junction contained 9 bases not matched to a gene. The CDR3 spans 13 residues. CDR1 and CDR2 from the germline V gene are SQVTM and ANQGSEA. DNA of the CDR3: TGCAGCGTTGAAGTCGGGACAGCTTCCGGGCAGTACTTC. Amino acid sequence: CSVEVGTASGQYF.

The chain employs TRBV7-9 and TRBJ1-5; possibly TRBD1 for D (5 bases). The CDR3 runs 13 residues. Between the trimmed V and J ends, which lost 5 bases and 9 bases, there was a span of 14 bases. Germline CDR1 is SEHNR and CDR2 is FQNEAQ (reference sequence). The CDR3 here is CASSTPGAMPQHF. Written as DNA, the CDR3 is TGTGCCAGCAGCACACCCGGGGCAATGCCCCAGCATTTT.

The CDR3 DNA sequence: TGTGCCAGCAGCGTGTACGGTGGGGCCAACGTCCTGACTTTC. As protein: CASSVYGGANVLTF. The chain links TRBV9 to TRBJ2-6; D uncertain. Germline V gene sequence: CDR1 SGDLS, CDR2 YYNGEE. The CDR3 extends over 14 amino acids. The V end was cut by 2 bases, the J end by 3 bases, with 6 bases between. Full variable domain (outside the CDR3, taken from reference TRBV9 and TRBJ2-6): DSGVTQTPKHLITATGQRVTLRCSPRSGDLSVYWYQQSLDQGLQFLIQYYNGEERAKGNILERFSAQQFPDLHSELNLSSLELGDSALYFCASSVYGGANVLTFGAGSRLTVL.

Comment on this clonotype: Germline and junction disagree at one end, which may indicate a read error. The J gene is TRBJ2-3, the V gene TRBV12-3 or TRBV12-4; no clear D gene. The CDR3 length is 11 residues. DNA of the CDR3: TGTGCCAGCAGTTTTCTGGCTAAAGGAAATTTT. It encodes CASSFLAKGNF.

This chain joins TRBV20-1 and TRBJ1-5, with D maybe TRBD1 (5 bases). Deletions cut 5 bases from V and 0 bases from J, with 11 bases between. CDR3 length: 14 residues. CDR1 is DFQATT, CDR2 SNEGSKA, per germline (reference sequence). The chain's CDR3 is CSASTEYSNQPQHF. The CDR3 bases are TGCAGTGCTTCGACAGAATATAGCAATCAGCCCCAGCATTTT.

The J gene is TRBJ2-3, the V gene TRBV7-2; 7 bases agree with TRBD2. J gave up 1 base and V 8 bases, and 9 bases lay outside the gene matches. CDR1 is SGHTA, CDR2 FQGNSA, per germline. The CDR3 loop spans 15 amino acids. The CDR3 loop is CASSLGGERTDTQYF. CDR3 nucleotides: TGTGCCAGCTCCCTTGGGGGGGAACGCACAGATACGCAGTATTTT.

This chain links TRBV15 with TRBJ2-6, with a possible D match to TRBD1 (5 bases). The CDR3 length is 17 residues. With 6 bases removed from V and 4 bases from J, the gap between germline ends came to 19 bases. The V gene's germline CDR1 is LNHNV and CDR2 YYDKDF (reference sequence). CDR3 in amino acids: CATRKIGAGRGANVLTF. CDR3 bases: TGTGCCACCAGGAAGATAGGGGCCGGAAGGGGGGCCAACGTCCTGACTTTC.

The chain carries TRBV3-1 and TRBJ1-4; D is unresolved. Germline CDR1 reads LGHDT; CDR2 reads YNNKEL (reference sequence). CDR3 length equals 15 residues. V lost 0 bases, J lost 8 bases, and 13 bases lay in between. CDR3 loop: CASSQDLRIGEKLFF. Here the CDR3 DNA reads TGTGCCAGCAGCCAAGACCTCAGAATAGGGGAAAAACTGTTTTTT.

This clonotype has a single count. The V and J genes are TRBV25-1 and TRBJ2-5, with D perhaps matching TRBD1 (6 bases). Between the trimmed V and J ends, which lost 4 bases and 5 bases, there was a span of 14 bases. Germline CDR1 reads MGHDK; CDR2 reads SYGVNS. The CDR3 has 14 residues. CDR3 bases: TGTGCCAGCAGTGCACAGGGCCGTGGGGAGACCCAGTACTTC. It encodes CASSAQGRGETQYF.

This clonotype was observed once. This chain connects TRBV20-1 to TRBJ1-1, with 8 bases that match TRBD1. J gave up 0 bases and V 6 bases, and 6 bases lay outside the gene matches. This CDR3 is 14 amino acids long. The V gene's germline CDR1 is DFQATT and CDR2 SNEGSKA (reference sequence). The CDR3 sequence: CSAGQGSLNTEAFF. The DNA for the CDR3 is TGCAGTGCCGGACAGGGCTCTTTGAACACTGAAGCTTTCTTT.

This chain joins TRBV7-2 and TRBJ1-2; D remains unclear. The V end was cut by 4 bases, the J end by 4 bases, with 13 bases between. The CDR3 loop spans 14 amino acids. Germline lookup yields CDR1 SGHTA and CDR2 FQGNSA. The CDR3 spells CASSSTTSAYGYTF. CDR3 sequence (DNA): TGTGCCAGCAGCTCGACAACTTCTGCCTATGGCTACACCTTC.

V is TRBV11-2 and J is TRBJ1-5; D is ambiguous. V lost 5 bases and J lost 0, with 11 bases in between. The CDR3 runs to 15 residues. The germline CDR1 and CDR2 sequences are SGHAT and FQNNGV. The CDR3 nucleotides are TGTGCCAGCAGCCTCCTCGCAGGTAGCAATCAGCCCCAGCATTTT. As protein: CASSLLAGSNQPQHF.

V and J are TRBV29-1 and TRBJ2-2; D is tentatively TRBD1 or TRBD2 (5 bases each). The CDR3 length is 14 residues. V was trimmed by 5 bases and J by 1 base, leaving 11 bases between them. Germline V gene lookup returns CDR1 SQVTM and CDR2 ANQGSEA. The CDR3 DNA reads TGCAGCGTTAAAGGGGACGGGAACACCGGGGAGCTGTTTTTT. It is translated as CSVKGDGNTGELFF.

V gene TRBV12-3 or TRBV12-4 combines with J gene TRBJ1-2; maybe TRBD1 (6 bases). The CDR3 runs 11 residues. Trimming removed 3 bases at V and 11 bases at J, with 10 bases between. CDR3 residues: CASSFAQGYTF. CDR3 coding DNA: TGTGCCAGCAGTTTCGCCCAGGGGTACACCTTC.

This chain links TRBV20-1 with TRBJ2-1, with D unclear. The germline V and J ends were trimmed by 5 bases and 13 bases, with 18 bases remaining between them. The CDR3 is 12 amino acids. Germline CDR1 DFQATT, CDR2 SNEGSKA (reference sequence). CDR3 coding DNA: TGCAGTGCTCGCATCTCAACATCCGCCCAGTTCTTC. The encoded protein is CSARISTSAQFF.

This chain joins TRBV5-6 and TRBJ2-1; D might be TRBD1 (5 bases). This CDR3 contains 14 residues. The germline V gene encodes CDR1 SGHDT and CDR2 YYEEEE. V was shortened by 1 base and J by 8 bases, with 13 bases between the two germline ends. The chain's CDR3 is CASSLTGPGHEQFF. Written as DNA, the CDR3 is TGTGCCAGCAGCTTGACAGGCCCTGGGCATGAGCAGTTCTTC.

The chain joins TRBV9 to TRBJ2-5; 8 bases map to TRBD2. CDR1 and CDR2 from the germline V gene are SGDLS and YYNGEE. Trimming removed 6 bases from V and 2 bases from J; junction bases left unmatched: 9. This CDR3 is 15 amino acids long. This chain's CDR3 is CASTTAGGPQETQYF. CDR3 nucleotides: TGTGCCAGCACCACCGCGGGGGGACCACAAGAGACCCAGTACTTC.

The chain couples TRBV1 to TRBJ1-5. TRBV1 is classified as a pseudogene. CDR3 length: 12 amino acids. CDR3 sequence: CTSSQENQPQHF. For the CDR3, the DNA is TGCACCAGCAGCCAAGAGAATCAGCCCCAGCATTTT.

This chain connects TRBV27 to TRBJ1-2, with D tentatively TRBD1 (6 bases). The CDR3 loop spans 13 amino acids. Germline V lookup: CDR1 MNHEY, CDR2 SMNVEV (reference sequence). The ends were cut back, 0 bases at V and 8 bases at J, with 10 bases in the middle. In DNA, the CDR3 is TGTGCCAGCAGTTTATCTTCCAGGGGAGGCTACACCTTC. Residues: CASSLSSRGGYTF.

The chain couples TRBV10-3 to TRBJ2-5; TRBD1 matches at 8 bases. V lost 6 bases to trimming and J lost 5 bases; unmatched junction nucleotides: 2. There are 12 residues in the CDR3. Looked up from germline, CDR1 is ENHRY and CDR2 is SYGVKD. Here the CDR3 reads CAIRDRDETQYF. CDR3 sequence (DNA): TGTGCCATCAGGGACAGGGACGAGACCCAGTACTTC.

V and J are TRBV7-8 and TRBJ2-7; D is possibly TRBD1 (6 bases). The CDR3 is 15 residues long. V lost 0 bases to trimming and J lost 5 bases, with 14 bases between them. CDR1 and CDR2 (germline): SGHVS, FQNEAQ. In DNA form, the CDR3 reads TGTGCCAGCAGCTTAGCCCCGGGACAAGGGCACGAGCAGTACTTC. Encoded protein: CASSLAPGQGHEQYF. The full variable domain, rest sourced from reference TRBV7-8 and TRBJ2-7, is GAGVSQSPRYKVAKRGQDVALRCDPISGHVSLFWYQQALGQGPEFLTYFQNEAQLDKSGLPSDRFFAERPEGSVSTLKIQRTQQEDSAVYLCASSLAPGQGHEQYFGPGTRLTVT.

J is TRBJ2-3 and V is TRBV15; D call uncertain. The CDR3 loop spans 14 amino acids. Trimming removed 3 bases at V and 2 bases at J, with 9 bases between. Germline V gene data show CDR1 as LNHNV and CDR2 as YYDKDF (reference sequence). CDR3 region: CATSRQKFTDTQYF. In nucleotides, the CDR3 is TGTGCCACCAGCAGGCAGAAGTTCACAGATACGCAGTATTTT.

A single count supports this clonotype. The chain joins TRBV2 to TRBJ2-1; 12 bases map to TRBD2. V lost 6 bases, J lost 8 bases, and 11 bases stayed unmatched. Germline V gene data show CDR1 as SNHLY and CDR2 as FYNNEI. The length of the CDR3 is 16 residues. The CDR3 protein is CASRPSLAGGQDEQFF. As DNA, the CDR3 is TGTGCCAGCAGACCCAGTCTAGCGGGGGGGCAAGATGAGCAGTTCTTC.

The V gene is TRBV12-3 or TRBV12-4, the J gene TRBJ2-4, with D perhaps matching TRBD2 (6 bases). This CDR3 comprises 13 residues. V gave up 3 bases and J gave up 8 bases, with 11 bases separating them. In nucleotides, the CDR3 is TGTGCCAGCAGTTTGGGGGGATTGGACATTCAGTACTTC. This translates into CASSLGGLDIQYF.